This is a list of T cell receptor beta chains from one sample in a study of shared clonotypes between healthy human individuals. TCRdb's copy holds only in-frame clones and misses some; the assay was immunoSEQ multiplex PCR. Of millions of clones listed, approximately 93% are singletons. Sequenced material: naive CD4+ T cells from PBMCs. All receptors derive from a man aged 18 to 29 in good health. Some clones in this sample may be carry-over from other donors' samples. The CDR3 runs from the conserved cysteine through the conserved F or W. D genes are given only for firm matches.

V: TRBV6-5; D: -; CDR3: CASSYSSAEKLFF
V: TRBV28; D: TRBD1; CDR3: CASSLATGQTNEKLFF
V: TRBV28; D: -; CDR3: CASSSTSEGYEQYF
V: TRBV7-3; D: -; CDR3: CASSLDSLYGYTF
V: TRBV4-2; D: TRBD1; CDR3: CASKRGQGAPYEQYF
V: TRBV28; D: -; CDR3: CASSLSLNEQFF
V: TRBV6-6; D: TRBD1; CDR3: CASSYETGVNTEAFF
V: TRBV28; D: TRBD1; CDR3: CASSSSRGGRETQYF
V: TRBV7-3; D: TRBD1; CDR3: CASSSGQGSNEQFF
V: TRBV9; D: -; CDR3: CASSVVGASNEQFF
V: TRBV4-1; D: -; CDR3: CASRLLATRYNEQFF